One and the same sample provided the 28 T cell receptor beta chains below, sequenced in a study of T cell responses to AZD1222 COVID-19 vaccine. Libraries were prepared by immunoSEQ multiplex PCR; TCRdb keeps only in-frame clonotypes and omits some of them. The sample holds 130,000 or so clones, roughly 94% seen once. The sample in question was peripheral blood, obtained on day 0 of AZD1222 vaccination. Receptor source: an adult in good health.

This chain uses TRBV28 with TRBJ2-1, with 7 bases fitting TRBD2. CDR3 length: 15 amino acids. With 1 base clipped from V and 5 bases from J, the junction kept 5 bases outside the gene matches. The germline V gene encodes CDR1 MDHEN and CDR2 SYDVKM. CDR3 sequence reads: CASSLSSGRDNEQFF. In DNA, the CDR3 is TGTGCCAGCAGTTTATCTAGTGGGAGGGACAATGAGCAGTTCTTC.

This chain uses TRBV6-5 with TRBJ2-1; D is tentatively TRBD1 or TRBD2 (5 bases each). The ends were cut back, 2 bases at V and 5 bases at J, with 7 bases in the middle. There are 13 residues in the CDR3. Germline-derived CDR1 and CDR2 are MNHEY and SVGAGI. The CDR3 sequence: CASSYGTNNEQFF. The CDR3, as DNA: TGTGCCAGCAGTTACGGGACGAACAATGAGCAGTTCTTC.

The V and J genes are TRBV15 and TRBJ1-5; the D is unclear. The CDR3 is 13 residues long. The germline CDR1 and CDR2 sequences are LNHNV and YYDKDF (reference sequence). V was cut by 6 bases and J by 1 base, with 7 bases left in between. The CDR3 region is CATRDGSNQPQHF. The CDR3 nucleotides are TGTGCCACCAGGGACGGAAGCAATCAGCCCCAGCATTTT.

This sequence joins TRBV29-1 and TRBJ2-3, with D unresolved. The germline gives CDR1 SQVTM, CDR2 ANQGSEA. This CDR3 contains 12 residues. Trimming took off 1 base at V and 7 bases at J, with 9 bases between the two ends. Written as DNA, the CDR3 is TGCAGCGTTGAAGCGAGTAGTTATACGCAGTATTTT. Translation: CSVEASSYTQYF.

The rearrangement links TRBV2 to TRBJ2-2; 9 nucleotides align to TRBD2. The trim removed 5 bases at V and 2 bases at J, leaving 3 bases unmatched. Per germline, CDR1 SNHLY and CDR2 FYNNEI. This CDR3 comprises 15 residues. The CDR3 nucleotides are TGTGCCAGCAGTTGGCTAGCGGGAAACACCGGGGAGCTGTTTTTT. Its translation is CASSWLAGNTGELFF.

V and J are TRBV21-1 and TRBJ2-7; the table gives TRBD2 as D, unverified against the DNA. TRBV21-1 is a pseudogene segment. The CDR3 covers 16 residues. The CDR3 nucleotides are TGTGCCAGCAGCAAAGCCGGGGGTAGGGGACCCTACGAGCAGTACTTC. Translating it yields CASSKAGGRGPYEQYF.

The V call is TRBV5-5, the J call TRBJ1-2; 11 bases agree with TRBD1. V lost 2 bases to trimming and J lost 1 base; unmatched junction nucleotides: 4. Germline loops: CDR1 SGHKS, CDR2 YYEKEE (reference sequence). CDR3 length: 16 amino acids. The CDR3 coding sequence is TGTGCCAGCAGCTTACCGGGACAGGGGGGTAACTATGGCTACACCTTC. Translated, it gives CASSLPGQGGNYGYTF. Supplemented by reference TRBV5-5 and TRBJ1-2, the full variable domain reads DAGVTQSPTHLIKTRGQQVTLRCSPISGHKSVSWYQQVLGQGPQFIFQYYEKEERGRGNFPDRFSARQFPNYSSELNVNALLLGDSALYLCASSLPGQGGNYGYTFGSGTRLTVV.

The chain is built from TRBV25-1 and TRBJ2-7, with D possibly matching TRBD1 (6 bases). Looked up from germline, CDR1 is MGHDK and CDR2 is SYGVNS. Trimming shortened V by 3 bases and J by 3 bases, and 12 bases separated the two germline ends. This CDR3 spans 14 amino acids. Written as DNA, the CDR3 is TGTGCCAGCAGTGACCACGACAGGATCTACGAGCAGTACTTC. Translated, it gives CASSDHDRIYEQYF.

The V call is TRBV28, the J call TRBJ1-2, with D unresolved. Germline CDR1 is MDHEN and CDR2 is SYDVKM. Between the trimmed V and J ends, which lost 5 bases and 4 bases, there was a span of 14 bases. CDR3 length: 14 residues. CDR3 coding DNA: TGTGCCAGCAGTCCCCCCCGTGCTTCCTATGGCTACACCTTC. Amino acids: CASSPPRASYGYTF.

This chain uses TRBV4-2 with TRBJ2-2; 10 nucleotides align to TRBD2. This CDR3 is built from 17 residues. V lost 1 base and J lost 6; bases outside the gene matches: 8. Germline assignment: CDR1 LGHNA and CDR2 YNFKEQ. The CDR3 sequence is CASSQVVGLAVPGELFF. Written as DNA, the CDR3 is TGTGCCAGCAGCCAAGTGGTAGGACTAGCGGTCCCCGGGGAGCTGTTTTTT.

CDR3 protein: CASSYSGSNEQFF. The CDR3 bases are TGTGCCAGCAGTTATAGCGGGAGTAATGAGCAGTTCTTC. The chain combines TRBV6-5 with TRBJ2-1, with TRBD2 matching 9 bases. Germline V gene lookup returns CDR1 MNHEY and CDR2 SVGAGI. The CDR3 covers 13 residues. Germline trimming cut 3 bases from V and 7 bases from J; bases unmatched to any gene: 1.

J is TRBJ1-5 and V is TRBV29-1; 11 bases line up with TRBD1. CDR1 and CDR2 (germline): SQVTM, ANQGSEA. The CDR3 is 14 residues long. V was clipped by 8 bases and J by 4 bases; unmatched bases: 7. The DNA of the CDR3 is TGCAGCTTCTCGGACAGGGGGCCTAATCAGCCCCAGCATTTT. The encoded protein is CSFSDRGPNQPQHF.

The J gene is TRBJ2-1, the V gene TRBV18, with 8 nucleotides matching TRBD1. Per germline, CDR1 KGHSH and CDR2 LQKENI. The CDR3 is made up of 15 amino acids. With V trimmed by 4 bases and J by 3 bases, 5 bases remained unmatched. The CDR3 nucleotides read TGTGCCAGCTCACTTACCGGGACAGGCTACAATGAGCAGTTCTTC. It codes for CASSLTGTGYNEQFF.

This chain uses TRBV6-2 or TRBV6-3 with TRBJ1-1; D unclear. CDR1 MNHEY and CDR2 SVGEGT come from the germline V gene. There are 12 residues in the CDR3. Trimming stripped 1 base from V and 9 bases from J, with 9 bases between. The CDR3: CASSYLGDKAFF. The CDR3, as DNA: TGTGCCAGCAGTTACTTAGGTGACAAAGCTTTCTTT.

The chain uses TRBV7-2 and TRBJ2-7, with TRBD1 identical over 7 bases. Germline-derived CDR1 and CDR2 are SGHTA and FQGNSA. There are 15 residues in the CDR3. The V segment lost 2 bases and the J segment 3 bases; nucleotides outside the gene matches: 7. CDR3 sequence reads: CASSLRGTALYEQYF. In DNA, the CDR3 is TGTGCCAGCAGCTTAAGAGGGACAGCCCTCTACGAGCAGTACTTC.

This rearrangement joins TRBV11-3 to TRBJ2-1, with TRBD2 matching over 15 bases. The germline gives CDR1 SGHNT, CDR2 YENEEA. V shed 5 bases and J 6 bases; nucleotides not matched to a gene: 11. The CDR3 runs 18 residues. The CDR3 nucleotides are TGTGCCAGCAGCACTCGGACTAGCGGGAGGGGAGGCCCCAATGAGCAGTTCTTC. It specifies CASSTRTSGRGGPNEQFF.

The CDR3 sequence is CASTQEASGNYEQYF. DNA of the CDR3: TGTGCCAGCACTCAAGAGGCTAGCGGCAATTACGAGCAGTACTTC. The V call is TRBV2, the J call TRBJ2-7, with 7 nucleotides matching TRBD2. Trimming took 7 bases from V and 4 from J; bases not matched to a gene: 13. Germline V CDR1 and CDR2: SNHLY, FYNNEI. CDR3 length equals 15 residues.

CDR3 nucleotide sequence: TGTGCCAGCAGCTTCCCTCTCCGGGGACAGGAAGCGACAGATACGCAGTATTTT. It yields the protein CASSFPLRGQEATDTQYF. The chain joins TRBV7-9 to TRBJ2-3; 8 bases are shared with TRBD1. The V gene end was trimmed by 3 bases and the J gene end by 3 bases; junction bases not matched to a gene: 14. Germline values: CDR1 SEHNR, CDR2 FQNEAQ (reference sequence). The CDR3 runs to 18 residues.

V usage is TRBV7-9 and J usage is TRBJ2-1; no clear D gene. Trimming left V 5 bases short and J 7 bases short, with 18 bases between. The CDR3 covers 15 residues. The germline V gene has CDR1 SEHNR and CDR2 FQNEAQ (reference sequence). The CDR3 DNA sequence: TGTGCCAGCAGCCCCCCGCGCCGGTTTGGTAATGAGCAGTTCTTC. Protein sequence: CASSPPRRFGNEQFF.

The chain couples TRBV27 to TRBJ2-1; tentative D call: TRBD1 (5 bases). The germline V and J ends were trimmed by 6 bases and 8 bases, with 20 bases remaining between them. CDR1 MNHEY and CDR2 SMNVEV come from the germline V gene (reference sequence). The CDR3 length is 15 residues. This CDR3 reads CASSPGWGDLHEQFF. The CDR3 DNA is TGTGCCAGCAGCCCCGGTTGGGGCGATTTACATGAGCAGTTCTTC.

This clone showed up just once. The rearrangement links TRBV9 to TRBJ1-3, with 10 positions matching TRBD1. The length of the CDR3 is 17 residues. CDR1 is SGDLS, CDR2 YYNGEE, per germline. V shed 1 base, J shed 2 bases, and the junction held 6 bases outside the gene matches. CDR3 nucleotides: TGTGCCAGCAGCGTAAGCTTAGGGACAGGGGCTGGAAACACCATATATTTT. Protein product: CASSVSLGTGAGNTIYF.

The CDR3 protein is CSYRDGSSYEQYF. CDR3 DNA: TGCAGCTACCGGGACGGGAGCTCCTACGAGCAGTACTTC. The chain employs TRBV29-1 and TRBJ2-7, with D possibly TRBD2 on 6 matching bases. CDR3 length equals 13 residues. V lost 8 bases and J 0 bases, leaving 14 bases between the germline ends. Per the germline V gene, CDR1 is SQVTM and CDR2 is ANQGSEA.

The V call is TRBV9, the J call TRBJ1-2; D call uncertain. The CDR3 is made up of 14 amino acids. The V end was cut by 2 bases, the J end by 2 bases, with 10 bases between. Germline V gives CDR1 SGDLS, CDR2 YYNGEE. The CDR3 bases are TGTGCCAGCAGCGTCCTGACTGAAAACTATGGCTACACCTTC. Its protein product is CASSVLTENYGYTF.

V is TRBV11-2 and J is TRBJ2-3; 10 positions agree with TRBD2. The CDR3 runs to 15 residues. Germline CDR1 and CDR2: SGHAT and FQNNGV. Trimming cost V 5 bases and J 4 bases; bases outside gene matches: 6. This CDR3 is CASSNLAGVADTQYF. The DNA of the CDR3 is TGTGCCAGCAGCAATCTAGCGGGAGTGGCAGATACGCAGTATTTT.

V is TRBV11-2 and J is TRBJ2-7; D is uncertain. With 5 bases removed from V and 0 bases from J, the gap between germline ends came to 14 bases. Germline CDR1 SGHAT, CDR2 FQNNGV. The CDR3 length is 15 residues. The chain's CDR3 is CASSTSDRSSYEQYF. The DNA for the CDR3 is TGTGCCAGCAGCACCAGCGACCGGAGCTCCTACGAGCAGTACTTC. The full variable domain, in which reference TRBV11-2 and TRBJ2-7 provide the parts outside the CDR3, is EAGVAQSPRYKIIEKRQSVAFWCNPISGHATLYWYQQILGQGPKLLIQFQNNGVVDDSQLPKDRFSAERLKGVDSTLKIQPAKLEDSAVYLCASSTSDRSSYEQYFGPGTRLTVT.

The chain employs TRBV15 and TRBJ2-3; 13 bases fit TRBD2. V lost 5 bases to trimming and J lost 2 bases; unmatched junction nucleotides: 4. Germline CDR1 and CDR2: LNHNV and YYDKDF (reference sequence). The CDR3 is 16 amino acids. This CDR3 is CATSVGLAGLTDTQYF. The DNA of the CDR3 is TGTGCCACCAGCGTGGGACTAGCGGGACTCACAGATACGCAGTATTTT.

This clone was detected once. The chain employs TRBV12-3 or TRBV12-4 and TRBJ1-1; D uncertain. Trimming left V 4 bases short and J 4 bases short, with 10 bases between. CDR3 size: 13 residues. The CDR3 DNA is TGTGCCAGCAGTTCCCAGGAGGGCACTGAAGCTTTCTTT. This sequence encodes CASSSQEGTEAFF.

The genes are TRBV11-2 and TRBJ1-4, with D tentatively TRBD1 (5 bases). The V gene lost 0 bases and the J gene lost 10 bases, with 12 bases spanning the gap. The CDR3 is made up of 14 amino acids. Germline V CDR1 and CDR2: SGHAT, FQNNGV. Here the CDR3 DNA reads TGTGCCAGCAGCTTAGATCGTCAGGGTCGAAAACTGTTTTTT. It specifies CASSLDRQGRKLFF.